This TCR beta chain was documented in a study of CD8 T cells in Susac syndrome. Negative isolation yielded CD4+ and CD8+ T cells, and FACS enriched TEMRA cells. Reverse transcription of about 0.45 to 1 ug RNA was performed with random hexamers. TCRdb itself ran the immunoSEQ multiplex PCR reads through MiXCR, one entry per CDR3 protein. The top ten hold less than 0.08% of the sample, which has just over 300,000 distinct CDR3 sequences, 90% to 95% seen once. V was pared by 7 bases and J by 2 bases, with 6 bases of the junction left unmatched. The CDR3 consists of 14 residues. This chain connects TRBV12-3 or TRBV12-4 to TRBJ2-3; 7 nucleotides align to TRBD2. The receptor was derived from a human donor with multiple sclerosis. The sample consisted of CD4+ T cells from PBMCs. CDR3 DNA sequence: TGTGCCAGCAAGCGGGACCAGACCACAGATACGCAGTATTTT. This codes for CASKRDQTTDTQYF.